Listed below are T cell receptor beta chains from one sample, sequenced in a study of vaccination effects on CD4 cells after COVID-19. Their recognized antigens are unknown. The protocol was immunoSEQ multiplex PCR, while the TCRdb copy is restricted to in-frame clones and leaves out a portion. The repertoire holds roughly 70,000 clones, with roughly 80% as singletons. Sequences were derived from CD4+ T cells from PBMCs cultured with HCoV-OC43 spike peptides, sampled after COVID-19 vaccination. These receptors all come from a human donor who received a COVID-19 vaccine. CDR3s include the opening cysteine and the closing phenylalanine or tryptophan. Fields, in order: V gene, CDR3 length, J gene, CDR3 protein.

TRBV27,15,TRBJ1-3,CASSLSARRGNTIYF
TRBV15,16,TRBJ1-2,CATSREGGPANYGYTF
TRBV18,12,TRBJ2-2,CASSSVGGELFF
TRBV18,14,TRBJ1-3,CAGWDGGTGNTIYF
TRBV7-2,15,TRBJ1-5,CASSETGGFVQPQHF
TRBV30,14,TRBJ1-5,CAWSWEYSNQPQHF
TRBV28,15,TRBJ1-2,CASSLGSRADYGYTF
TRBV3-1/TRBV3-2,17,TRBJ2-5,CASSSFGAGGGQETQYF
TRBV4-3,14,TRBJ1-4,CASSQSGLNEKLFF
TRBV5-1,14,TRBJ1-1,CASSLDQGRTEAFF
TRBV23-1,19,TRBJ2-5,CASSQFCLPRGVCQETQYF
TRBV9,13,TRBJ1-1,CASSASLNTEAFF
TRBV7-2,14,TRBJ2-3,CASSLRASTDTQYF
TRBV5-1,13,TRBJ2-5,CASSLGVQETQYF
TRBV28,14,TRBJ2-3,CASSSRTGTDTQYF
TRBV7-8,17,TRBJ1-2,CASSLRDRMNPTVGYTF
TRBV24-1,14,TRBJ2-1,CATSDPRGSNEQFF
TRBV12-3/TRBV12-4,12,TRBJ2-2,CASSLGTGELFF
TRBV7-2,15,TRBJ2-5,CASSPSGGASETQYF
TRBV10-2,14,TRBJ2-2,CASNEHYTTGELFF
TRBV24-1,13,TRBJ1-5,CATSERRDQPQHF
TRBV6-2/TRBV6-3,14,TRBJ1-1,CASSVLWAGTEAFF
TRBV5-5,13,TRBJ2-1,CASSLYSYNEQFF
TRBV4-1,16,TRBJ2-3,CASSQDSGVGTDTQYF
TRBV30,14,TRBJ1-1,CAWSVQRRDTEAFF
TRBV7-3,18,TRBJ1-2,CASSRRLTTQSGVCGYTF
TRBV5-4,14,TRBJ1-1,CASSLAIDGTEAFF
TRBV18,15,TRBJ1-1,CASSPSGTGNTEAFF
TRBV10-1,14,TRBJ2-5,CASSEGTPSGTQYF
TRBV10-1,16,TRBJ2-2,CASSEYQGRSTGELFF
TRBV5-1,17,TRBJ2-2,CASSQPPGRSNTGELFF